These 22 T cell receptor beta chains came from one sample sequenced in a study of STAT5B mutations in CD4+ large granular lymphocyte leukemia. Data came from immunoSEQ multiplex PCR; TCRdb stores just in-frame clones and leaves some out. Of tens of thousands of clones listed, roughly two thirds are singletons. The sample was CD4+ T cells from blood buffy coats. The receptors were gathered from a human donor in good health.

The chain combines TRBV7-2 with TRBJ1-4, with TRBD1 matching 8 bases. CDR3 length equals 14 residues. Trimming removed 3 bases from V and 7 bases from J; junction bases left unmatched: 4. CDR1 SGHTA and CDR2 FQGNSA come from the germline V gene. The CDR3 sequence is CASSFPGTGEKLFF. The CDR3 region has the DNA TGTGCCAGCAGCTTCCCCGGGACAGGTGAAAAACTGTTTTTT.

The chain joins TRBV2 to TRBJ1-5, with D uncertain. CDR1 is SNHLY, CDR2 FYNNEI, per germline. V lost 6 bases and J 1 base, leaving 13 bases between the germline ends. This CDR3 has 15 residues. Here the CDR3 reads CASRETTLSNQPQHF. CDR3 in DNA: TGTGCCAGCAGGGAGACGACATTAAGCAATCAGCCCCAGCATTTT.

This chain connects TRBV27 to TRBJ2-7, with 10 bases aligning to TRBD2. CDR3 size: 17 residues. The V gene end was trimmed by 1 base and the J gene end by 1 base; junction bases not matched to a gene: 7. CDR1 and CDR2 (germline): MNHEY, SMNVEV (reference sequence). CDR3 residues: CASSLWSSGGSSYEQYF. As DNA, the CDR3 is TGTGCCAGCAGTTTATGGTCTAGCGGGGGCTCATCCTACGAGCAGTACTTC.

The chain has TRBV11-2 and TRBJ2-7, with 7 bases aligning to TRBD1. The V and J ends lost 3 bases and 2 bases, in that order; junction bases with no gene match: 10. The CDR3 is 16 residues long. From germline, CDR1 is SGHAT and CDR2 FQNNGV. As DNA, the CDR3 is TGTGCCAGCAGCTTGGACCCAGGGGGTACACCCTACGAGCAGTACTTC. This sequence encodes CASSLDPGGTPYEQYF.

This clone came up once. The chain has TRBV5-1 and TRBJ2-5, with 9 nucleotides matching TRBD1. Trimming took 1 base from V and 4 from J; bases not matched to a gene: 2. The CDR3 extends over 14 amino acids. CDR1 is SGHRS, CDR2 YFSETQ, per germline. The CDR3, as DNA: TGCGCCAGCAGCTTGACAGGGGGCGGAGAGACCCAGTACTTC. Protein: CASSLTGGGETQYF.

The CDR3 sequence: CASSPSGLGETQYF. The CDR3 bases are TGTGCCAGCTCACCAAGCGGACTAGGGGAGACCCAGTACTTC. The gene calls are TRBV18 and TRBJ2-5; 7 bases match TRBD2. CDR3 length equals 14 residues. Germline V lookup: CDR1 KGHSH, CDR2 LQKENI. The trim removed 2 bases at V and 5 bases at J, leaving 5 bases unmatched.

This chain uses TRBV7-9 with TRBJ2-5, with 11 bases matching TRBD2. V gave up 5 bases and J gave up 2 bases; unmatched junction bases: 7. The germline V gene has CDR1 SEHNR and CDR2 FQNEAQ (reference sequence). The CDR3 has 16 residues. CDR3 amino acids: CASSPAGTSGQETQYF. The CDR3 nucleotides read TGTGCCAGCAGCCCCGCCGGGACTAGCGGACAAGAGACCCAGTACTTC.

The chain uses TRBV19 and TRBJ1-5; no firm D call. Trimming stripped 5 bases from V and 4 bases from J, with 6 bases between. CDR1 and CDR2 (germline): LNHDA, SQIVND (reference sequence). This CDR3 comprises 12 residues. CDR3: CASSPTNQPQHF. The DNA of the CDR3 is TGTGCCAGTAGTCCGACAAATCAGCCCCAGCATTTT.

This clone was counted once. J is TRBJ1-2 and V is TRBV7-9, with 12 bases lining up with TRBD1. V shed 4 bases and J 6 bases; nucleotides not matched to a gene: 15. There are 18 residues in the CDR3. The germline gives CDR1 SEHNR, CDR2 FQNEAQ (reference sequence). DNA for the CDR3: TGTGCCAGCAGCTACCCTCTTATGGGACAGGGGGCGAGGAATGGCTACACCTTC. It translates to CASSYPLMGQGARNGYTF.

The CDR3 loop is CASSLEKGDGYTF. CDR3 sequence (DNA): TGTGCCAGCAGCCTCGAAAAGGGGGATGGCTACACCTTC. The V and J genes are TRBV4-2 and TRBJ1-2; weak D call: TRBD1 (6 bases). V lost 4 bases to trimming and J lost 6 bases, with 12 bases between them. The CDR3 is 13 residues long. Germline CDR1 is LGHNA and CDR2 is YNFKEQ.

The V gene is TRBV7-2, the J gene TRBJ1-4; no definite D call. In germline, CDR1 is SGHTA, CDR2 FQGNSA. This CDR3 is 15 amino acids long. V was trimmed by 1 base and J by 10 bases, leaving 16 bases between them. This chain's CDR3 is CASSLVPPSTVKLFF. The CDR3 nucleotides read TGTGCCAGCAGCTTAGTCCCCCCCTCAACCGTAAAACTGTTTTTT.

J is TRBJ1-1 and V is TRBV10-3; no clear D gene. Deletions cut 2 bases from V and 5 bases from J, with 6 bases between. This CDR3 is 12 amino acids long. Germline values: CDR1 ENHRY, CDR2 SYGVKD. CDR3 protein: CAISEGRTEAFF. In nucleotides, the CDR3 is TGTGCCATCAGTGAGGGGAGGACTGAAGCTTTCTTT.

The chain uses TRBV5-6 and TRBJ2-4; TRBD2 might be the D (7 bases). Germline CDR1 and CDR2: SGHDT and YYEEEE. V lost 0 bases, J lost 6 bases, and 16 bases lay in between. The CDR3 totals 16 residues. The CDR3: CASSLGVAGAGNIQYF. The CDR3 DNA is TGTGCCAGCAGCTTGGGCGTCGCGGGGGCAGGAAACATTCAGTACTTC.

The J gene is TRBJ1-2, the V gene TRBV28, with unresolved D. Trimming cost V 6 bases and J 4 bases, with 12 bases left between them. The CDR3 spans 13 residues. Germline CDR1 reads MDHEN; CDR2 reads SYDVKM. CDR3 DNA sequence: TGTGCCAGCAGAGCAAAGACCTCCTATGGCTACACCTTC. Residues: CASRAKTSYGYTF.

This clone was detected a few times. The chain is built from TRBV9 and TRBJ2-5; 8 bases match TRBD2. CDR3 length: 15 residues. V shed 0 bases and J 5 bases; nucleotides not matched to a gene: 6. In germline, CDR1 is SGDLS, CDR2 YYNGEE. The CDR3 sequence is CASSVGLALGETQYF. The CDR3 bases are TGTGCCAGCAGCGTAGGACTAGCGTTGGGGGAGACCCAGTACTTC.

This clone has just one count. This chain connects TRBV10-3 to TRBJ2-7, with D hard to call. The CDR3 has 15 residues. V gave up 0 bases and J gave up 0 bases, with 9 bases separating them. Per germline, CDR1 ENHRY and CDR2 SYGVKD. CDR3 bases: TGTGCCATCAGTGAGTCGGAAGACATCTCCTACGAGCAGTACTTC. This translates into CAISESEDISYEQYF.

This rearrangement joins TRBV28 to TRBJ1-3; TRBD1 might be the D (6 bases). Germline V CDR1 and CDR2: MDHEN, SYDVKM. The V and J ends lost 11 bases and 5 bases respectively, with 10 bases between them. The CDR3 totals 11 residues. The CDR3: CAGGTRNTIYF. In DNA, the CDR3 is TGTGCCGGCGGGACAAGAAACACCATATATTTT.

The chain employs TRBV23-1 and TRBJ2-5, with a weak D call TRBD2 (6 bases). TRBV23-1 is known as an ORF, though its function is uncertain. CDR3 length: 17 amino acids. The V end lost 0 bases, the J end lost 2 bases, and 16 bases lay between the germline ends. In DNA, the CDR3 is TGCGCCAGCAGTCAATCGGAGGGGCAACTCCTACAAGAGACCCAGTACTTC. It yields the protein CASSQSEGQLLQETQYF.

This rearrangement joins TRBV2 to TRBJ2-3; TRBD2 aligns across 13 bases. The CDR3 runs 18 residues. The germline CDR1 and CDR2 sequences are SNHLY and FYNNEI. The trim removed 6 bases at V and 2 bases at J, leaving 11 bases unmatched. CDR3 sequence reads: CASREGLAGTQPTDTQYF. The CDR3 DNA reads as TGTGCCAGCAGGGAGGGACTAGCGGGGACCCAACCCACAGATACGCAGTATTTT.

V and J are TRBV6-5 and TRBJ1-2; TRBD1 matches 7 bases. V lost 4 bases and J lost 0; bases outside the gene matches: 2. Germline V gene data show CDR1 as MNHEY and CDR2 as SVGAGI. The CDR3 has 14 residues. The CDR3 reads CASSSGTANYGYTF. In DNA form, the CDR3 reads TGTGCCAGCAGTTCCGGGACAGCTAACTATGGCTACACCTTC.

The gene calls are TRBV30 and TRBJ1-2; TRBD1 matches at 9 bases. The length of the CDR3 is 12 residues. The V gene's germline CDR1 is GTSNPN and CDR2 SVGIG (reference sequence). V shed 8 bases, J shed 2 bases, and the junction held 3 bases outside the gene matches. The CDR3 protein is CAAGTGNYGYTF. In DNA form, the CDR3 reads TGTGCCGCCGGGACAGGGAACTATGGCTACACCTTC.

The V call is TRBV7-2, the J call TRBJ2-3; weak D call: TRBD1 (6 bases). Looked up from germline, CDR1 is SGHTA and CDR2 is FQGNSA. The V gene lost 5 bases and the J gene lost 0 bases, with 15 bases spanning the gap. The CDR3 has 16 residues. The chain's CDR3 is CASSPPGQYSTDTQYF. The DNA of the CDR3 is TGTGCCAGCAGCCCCCCCGGACAGTATAGCACAGATACGCAGTATTTT.